This T cell receptor beta chain was obtained from a study of blood T cell repertoires in COVID-19. Trimming removed 6 bases from V and 8 bases from J, with 18 bases in between. Germline V gene lookup returns CDR1 SGHRS and CDR2 YFSETQ. The CDR3 length is 14 residues. Measured with immunoSEQ multiplex PCR; TCRdb has only the in-frame clones, and not every one. The sample carries 250,000 or so clones, 80% to 90% recorded once. This clone was counted a single time. Sequenced input: PBMCs or T cells enriched from blood (not recorded which). This clonotype originated in a woman in her forties or fifties who had been exposed to COVID-19. The chain combines TRBV5-1 with TRBJ2-1; possible D gene TRBD1, 8 bases. The CDR3 nucleotides read TGCGCCAGCACCCCGATTACAGGGGGGGATGAGCAGTTCTTC. Translating gives CASTPITGGDEQFF.